A single T cell receptor (beta chain) is shown here with its context. Next came a second PCR, run for about 7 to 12 cycles, which used a sample-barcoded 5' primer along with a J-beta primer mix. TCRdb called the 5' RACE reads again in MiXCR, with one record for every CDR3 protein. The sample records 700,000 to 1,000,000 distinct CDR3 sequences, under 45% being singletons. This sample is drawn from a study of blood T cells in healthy people across ages. The germline V and J ends were trimmed by 5 bases and 5 bases, with 19 bases remaining between them. CDR3 length: 15 amino acids. The germline V gene encodes CDR1 MNHEY and CDR2 SVGAGI.

This clonotype was sampled from a man aged 55 to 70 in good health. Sequenced material: blood. This chain connects TRBV6-5 to TRBJ2-7, with no clear D. The CDR3 DNA follows: TGTGCCAGCAGTCCCACCCCCTATCCTGGTAACGAGCAGTACTTC. This codes for CASSPTPYPGNEQYF.